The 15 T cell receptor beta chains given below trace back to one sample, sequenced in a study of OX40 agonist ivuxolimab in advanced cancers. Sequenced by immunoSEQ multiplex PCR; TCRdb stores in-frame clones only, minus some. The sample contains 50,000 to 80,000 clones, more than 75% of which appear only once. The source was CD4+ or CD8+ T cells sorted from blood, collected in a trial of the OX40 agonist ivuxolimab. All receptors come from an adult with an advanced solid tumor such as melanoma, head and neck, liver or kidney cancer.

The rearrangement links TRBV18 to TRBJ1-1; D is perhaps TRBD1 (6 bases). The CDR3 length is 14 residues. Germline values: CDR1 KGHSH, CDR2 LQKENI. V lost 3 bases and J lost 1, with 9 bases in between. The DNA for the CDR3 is TGTGCCAGCTCACCTTTGACAGGGAACACTGAAGCTTTCTTT. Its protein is CASSPLTGNTEAFF.

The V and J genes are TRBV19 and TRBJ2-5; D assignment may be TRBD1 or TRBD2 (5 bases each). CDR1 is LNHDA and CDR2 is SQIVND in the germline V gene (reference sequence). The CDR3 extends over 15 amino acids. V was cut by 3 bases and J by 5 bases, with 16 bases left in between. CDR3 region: CASSIGSGTWETQYF. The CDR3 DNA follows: TGTGCCAGTAGTATTGGGTCGGGGACGTGGGAGACCCAGTACTTC.

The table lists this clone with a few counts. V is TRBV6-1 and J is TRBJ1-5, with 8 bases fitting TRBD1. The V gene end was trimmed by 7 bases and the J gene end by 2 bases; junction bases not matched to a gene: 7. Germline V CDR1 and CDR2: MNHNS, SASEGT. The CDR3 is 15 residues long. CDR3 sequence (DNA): TGTGCCAGCACCCAGGGGGCTGGGGGCAATCAGCCCCAGCATTTT. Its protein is CASTQGAGGNQPQHF.

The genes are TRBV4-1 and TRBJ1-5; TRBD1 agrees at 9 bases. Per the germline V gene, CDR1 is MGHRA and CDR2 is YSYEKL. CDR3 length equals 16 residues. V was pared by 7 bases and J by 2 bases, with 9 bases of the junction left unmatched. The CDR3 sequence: CASTLSDRGGNQPQHF. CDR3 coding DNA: TGCGCCAGCACCCTGTCGGACAGGGGTGGCAATCAGCCCCAGCATTTT.

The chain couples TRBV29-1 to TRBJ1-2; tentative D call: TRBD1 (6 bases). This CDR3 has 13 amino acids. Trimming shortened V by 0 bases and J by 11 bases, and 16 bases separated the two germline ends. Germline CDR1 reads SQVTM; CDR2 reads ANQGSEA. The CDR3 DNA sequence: TGCAGCGTTGAAGAGGGGCAGGGGAGACGGTACACCTTC. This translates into CSVEEGQGRRYTF.

The CDR3 region is CASSRSYGVSTDTQYF. The CDR3 nucleotides are TGTGCCAGCAGCCGTAGCTACGGCGTTAGCACAGATACGCAGTATTTT. V usage is TRBV14 and J usage is TRBJ2-3; D unresolved. From germline, CDR1 is SGHDN and CDR2 FVKESK. The V end lost 4 bases, the J end lost 0 bases, and 14 bases lay between the germline ends. The CDR3 covers 16 residues.

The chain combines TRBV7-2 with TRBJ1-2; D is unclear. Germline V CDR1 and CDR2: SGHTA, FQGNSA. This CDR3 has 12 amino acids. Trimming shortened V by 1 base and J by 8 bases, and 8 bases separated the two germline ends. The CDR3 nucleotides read TGTGCCAGCAGCTTAGACAGTCGCGGCTACACCTTC. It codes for CASSLDSRGYTF.

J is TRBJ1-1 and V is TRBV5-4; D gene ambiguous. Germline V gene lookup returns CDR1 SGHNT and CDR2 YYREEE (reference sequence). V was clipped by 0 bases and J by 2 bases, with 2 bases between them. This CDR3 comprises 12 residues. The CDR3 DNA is TGTGCCAGCAGCTTGGTTAACACTGAAGCTTTCTTT. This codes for CASSLVNTEAFF.

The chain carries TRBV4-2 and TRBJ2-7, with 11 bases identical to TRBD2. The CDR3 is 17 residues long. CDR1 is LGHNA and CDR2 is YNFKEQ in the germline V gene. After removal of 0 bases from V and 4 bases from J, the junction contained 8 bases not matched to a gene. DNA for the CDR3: TGTGCCAGCAGCCAAGATGGGGCGGCTAGCGGGAGGTACGAGCAGTACTTC. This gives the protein CASSQDGAASGRYEQYF.

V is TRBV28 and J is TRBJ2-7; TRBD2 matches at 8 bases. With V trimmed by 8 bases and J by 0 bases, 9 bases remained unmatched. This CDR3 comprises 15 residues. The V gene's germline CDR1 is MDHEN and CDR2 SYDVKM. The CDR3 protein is CASSLVAGISYEQYF. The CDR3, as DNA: TGTGCCAGCTCCCTTGTAGCGGGAATCTCCTACGAGCAGTACTTC.

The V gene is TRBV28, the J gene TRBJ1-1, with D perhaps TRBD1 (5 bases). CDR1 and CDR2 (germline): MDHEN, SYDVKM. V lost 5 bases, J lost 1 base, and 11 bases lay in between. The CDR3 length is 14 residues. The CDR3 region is CASSGGRRNTEAFF. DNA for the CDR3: TGTGCCAGCAGTGGGGGACGTAGGAACACTGAAGCTTTCTTT.

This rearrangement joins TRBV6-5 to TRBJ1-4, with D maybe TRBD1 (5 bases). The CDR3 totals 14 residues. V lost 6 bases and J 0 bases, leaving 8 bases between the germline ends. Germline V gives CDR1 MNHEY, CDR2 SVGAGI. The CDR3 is CASSSGSTNEKLFF. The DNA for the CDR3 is TGTGCCAGCAGCTCAGGGTCAACTAATGAAAAACTGTTTTTT.

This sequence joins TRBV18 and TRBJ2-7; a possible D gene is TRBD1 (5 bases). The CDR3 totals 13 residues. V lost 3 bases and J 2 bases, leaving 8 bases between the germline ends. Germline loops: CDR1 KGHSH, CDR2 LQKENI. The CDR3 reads CASSPGRAYEQYF. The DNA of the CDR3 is TGTGCCAGCTCACCGGGCAGGGCCTACGAGCAGTACTTC.

CDR3 sequence (DNA): TGTGCCAGCAGTGTAAGGCTGAACACTGAAGCTTTCTTT. Protein product: CASSVRLNTEAFF. The V call is TRBV2, the J call TRBJ1-1; D is uncertain. The CDR3 is 13 amino acids. Germline V gene sequence: CDR1 SNHLY, CDR2 FYNNEI. V lost 4 bases, J lost 0 bases, and 6 bases lay in between.

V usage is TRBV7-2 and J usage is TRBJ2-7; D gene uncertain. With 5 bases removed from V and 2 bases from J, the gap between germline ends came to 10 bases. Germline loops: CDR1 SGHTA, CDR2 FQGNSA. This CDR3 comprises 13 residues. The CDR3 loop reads CASSTDLTYEQYF. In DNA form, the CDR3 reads TGTGCCAGCAGCACGGACCTTACCTACGAGCAGTACTTC. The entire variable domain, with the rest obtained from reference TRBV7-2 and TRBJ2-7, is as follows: GAGVSQSPSNKVTEKGKDVELRCDPISGHTALYWYRQSLGQGLEFLIYFQGNSAPDKSGLPSDRFSAERTGGSVSTLTIQRTQQEDSAVYLCASSTDLTYEQYFGPGTRLTVT.